Listed here are 13 T cell receptor beta chains from one sample, sequenced in a study of early T cells in non-severe SARS-CoV-2 infection. TCRdb independently ran MiXCR on the 5' RACE reads; one entry per CDR3 protein. The table records under 65,000 distinct CDR3 sequences, 12% of them present only once. The specimen sequenced was whole blood. The receptors here all came from an adult who was a healthcare worker with PCR-confirmed SARS-CoV-2 infection or an uninfected control (not recorded which).

The table lists this clonotype with a few counts. The CDR3 region is CASSLAAGDNEQFF. The CDR3 DNA follows: TGTGCCAGCAGCTTAGCCGCGGGGGACAATGAGCAGTTCTTC. J is TRBJ2-1 and V is TRBV11-2, with TRBD2 identical over 7 bases. The CDR3 is made up of 14 amino acids. Unmatched junction bases numbered 2, after V lost 1 base and J lost 5 bases. Germline assignment: CDR1 SGHAT and CDR2 FQNNGV.

CDR3 bases: TGTGCCAGCACCGAACAGGGGAGGGACACTGAAGCTTTCTTT. This codes for CASTEQGRDTEAFF. The V call is TRBV28, the J call TRBJ1-1; 7 bases agree with TRBD1. The CDR3 contains 14 residues. V dropped 7 bases and J dropped 3; count of bases not matched to a gene: 8. Germline V lookup: CDR1 MDHEN, CDR2 SYDVKM.

This clonotype was counted a few times. CDR3 region: CASSPGRRGDGYTF. The CDR3 DNA reads as TGTGCCAGCAGTCCGGGACGGCGAGGCGATGGCTACACCTTC. The genes are TRBV12-3 or TRBV12-4 and TRBJ1-2; tentative D call: TRBD1 (5 bases). The CDR3 runs 14 residues. V was cut by 5 bases and J by 6 bases, with 16 bases left in between.

This clonotype has at least ten counts. The chain uses TRBV2 and TRBJ1-3; a weak D match, TRBD1 (5 bases). The germline CDR1 and CDR2 sequences are SNHLY and FYNNEI. The CDR3 is 18 amino acids. Trimming stripped 5 bases from V and 0 bases from J, with 20 bases between. The CDR3 DNA follows: TGTGCCAGCAGTCGAGGTTACCGGGACCGAAGCTCTGGAAACACCATATATTTT. Protein sequence: CASSRGYRDRSSGNTIYF.

This clonotype was counted ten times or more. CDR3 coding DNA: TGTGCCAGCAGTCCCCGCCAGGGGAACACTGAAGCTTTCTTT. Translated, it gives CASSPRQGNTEAFF. The J gene is TRBJ1-1, the V gene TRBV12-3 or TRBV12-4; D is perhaps TRBD1 (5 bases). The CDR3 has 14 amino acids. V dropped 5 bases and J dropped 1 base, with 11 bases sitting between them.

Ten or more counts support this clonotype. J is TRBJ2-1 and V is TRBV6-2 or TRBV6-3, with TRBD2 matching over 11 bases. Trimming removed 4 bases from V and 7 bases from J; junction bases left unmatched: 9. CDR1 is MNHEY, CDR2 SVGEGT, per germline. The CDR3 contains 16 residues. The CDR3 here is CASSFLAGGPINEQFF. Here the CDR3 DNA reads TGTGCCAGCAGTTTCTTAGCGGGAGGGCCGATTAATGAGCAGTTCTTC.

The table lists this clonotype with many counts. The J gene is TRBJ1-1, the V gene TRBV5-8; D may be TRBD1 (5 bases). V was shortened by 3 bases and J by 5 bases, with 14 bases between the two germline ends. This CDR3 contains 14 residues. Per germline, CDR1 SGHTS and CDR2 YDEGEE. CDR3 sequence: CASSWPGRGTEAFF. The CDR3, as DNA: TGTGCCAGCAGCTGGCCCGGTAGGGGTACTGAAGCTTTCTTT.

The chain recombines TRBV20-1 with TRBJ2-7, with a tentative D call TRBD1 (5 bases). CDR3 length equals 11 residues. Germline assignment: CDR1 DFQATT and CDR2 SNEGSKA (reference sequence). Between the trimmed V and J ends, which lost 0 bases and 7 bases, there was a span of 7 bases. Here the CDR3 DNA reads TGCAGTGCTAGAGATCCAGGGGAGCAGTACTTC. This codes for CSARDPGEQYF.

Ten or more counts support this clonotype. The J gene is TRBJ1-1, the V gene TRBV12-3 or TRBV12-4; 7 nucleotides match TRBD1. CDR3 length equals 14 residues. V trimming: 7 bases; J trimming: 4 bases; junction bases outside the gene matches: 9. CDR3 nucleotide sequence: TGTGCCAGCACCCTACAGGGGATCGGCACTGAAGCTTTCTTT. This codes for CASTLQGIGTEAFF.

This clonotype was counted at least ten times. This chain links TRBV7-9 with TRBJ2-2, with unresolved D. The CDR3 spans 14 residues. V lost 1 base and J 7 bases, leaving 10 bases between the germline ends. CDR1 and CDR2 from the germline V gene are SEHNR and FQNEAQ (reference sequence). The CDR3 protein is CASSLEGQNGELFF. The CDR3 DNA reads TGTGCCAGCAGCTTAGAAGGTCAAAACGGGGAGCTGTTTTTT.

This clonotype was observed a few times. The J gene is TRBJ1-4, the V gene TRBV18; 10 bases map to TRBD1. Germline CDR1 is KGHSH and CDR2 is LQKENI. Trimming cost V 3 bases and J 6 bases; bases outside gene matches: 4. This CDR3 contains 15 residues. Written as DNA, the CDR3 is TGTGCCAGCTCACCTGGGACAGGGGTCGATGAAAAACTGTTTTTT. Its protein is CASSPGTGVDEKLFF.

There are many counts of this clonotype. The chain combines TRBV7-9 with TRBJ1-2; 7 nucleotides agree with TRBD1. Trimming took 5 bases from V and 2 from J; bases not matched to a gene: 11. The germline gives CDR1 SEHNR, CDR2 FQNEAQ (reference sequence). The CDR3 sequence is 16 residues long. CDR3 region: CASSPYLETGNYGYTF. The CDR3, as DNA: TGTGCCAGCAGCCCGTACCTTGAGACAGGGAACTATGGCTACACCTTC.

This clonotype appeared a few times. This sequence joins TRBV6-5 and TRBJ2-1, with TRBD2 identical over 9 bases. CDR1 is MNHEY and CDR2 is SVGAGI in the germline V gene. The CDR3 length is 16 residues. The J segment lost 1 base and the V segment lost 0 bases, leaving 1 base of the junction unmatched. CDR3 amino acids: CASSYSAGGSYNEQFF. CDR3 nucleotides: TGTGCCAGCAGTTACTCAGCGGGAGGTTCCTACAATGAGCAGTTCTTC.